Below are 32 T cell receptor beta chains sequenced from a single sample in a study of shared clonotypes between healthy human individuals. Generated by immunoSEQ multiplex PCR, the TCRdb table keeps only in-frame clones and is missing some. The profile shows more than 1 million clones, around three quarters of them singletons. Sequencing was performed on memory CD4+ T cells from PBMCs. This sample's subset: CD45RA-negative fraction. Every receptor here comes from a man between 18 and 35 years old in good health. Some clones in this sample may be carry-over from other donors' samples.

In its sample, this clone was seen once. The rearrangement links TRBV4-3 to TRBJ2-5; TRBD2 is a possible D gene (5 bases). Per germline, CDR1 LGHNA and CDR2 YSLEER. The CDR3 loop spans 13 amino acids. V was trimmed by 0 bases and J by 5 bases, leaving 7 bases between them. The CDR3 DNA sequence: TGCGCCAGCAGCCAAGATCTAGCTGAGACCCAGTACTTC. Protein sequence: CASSQDLAETQYF.

This sequence joins TRBV18 and TRBJ2-1; D is undetermined. Trimming stripped 3 bases from V and 6 bases from J, with 15 bases between. The CDR3 has 15 amino acids. Germline-derived CDR1 and CDR2 are KGHSH and LQKENI. The CDR3: CASSPSSLDRNEQFF. The DNA of the CDR3 is TGTGCCAGCTCACCTTCGTCGTTGGACCGCAATGAGCAGTTCTTC.

The chain uses TRBV28 and TRBJ1-1; D uncertain. Germline CDR1 MDHEN, CDR2 SYDVKM. The CDR3 spans 13 residues. The germline V and J ends were trimmed by 5 bases and 4 bases, with 11 bases remaining between them. The CDR3 region is CASSVPGVTEAFF. The DNA for the CDR3 is TGTGCCAGCAGTGTCCCCGGGGTCACTGAAGCTTTCTTT.

V and J are TRBV30 and TRBJ2-2; D is undetermined. V was pared by 2 bases and J by 6 bases, with 4 bases between. CDR3 length equals 11 residues. Germline assignment: CDR1 GTSNPN and CDR2 SVGIG (reference sequence). In DNA, the CDR3 is TGTGCCTGGAGTTTCGCCGGGGAGCTGTTTTTT. This gives the protein CAWSFAGELFF.

The chain has TRBV7-6 and TRBJ2-2; D is possibly TRBD2 (5 bases). Germline V gene sequence: CDR1 SGHVS, CDR2 FNYEAQ. CDR3 length equals 14 residues. V gave up 6 bases and J gave up 3 bases, with 11 bases separating them. The chain's CDR3 is CASRGGLDTGELFF. The DNA of the CDR3 is TGTGCCAGCAGGGGCGGACTCGACACCGGGGAGCTGTTTTTT.

This chain uses TRBV7-2 with TRBJ2-1; possibly TRBD2 for D (5 bases). CDR1 is SGHTA and CDR2 is FQGNSA in the germline V gene. This CDR3 contains 14 residues. V lost 1 base, J lost 7 bases, and 11 bases lay in between. For the CDR3, the DNA is TGTGCCAGCAGCTTAGGTGGGAGTCTTAATGAGCAGTTCTTC. Amino acids: CASSLGGSLNEQFF. The full variable domain, rest sourced from reference TRBV7-2 and TRBJ2-1, is GAGVSQSPSNKVTEKGKDVELRCDPISGHTALYWYRQSLGQGLEFLIYFQGNSAPDKSGLPSDRFSAERTGGSVSTLTIQRTQQEDSAVYLCASSLGGSLNEQFFGPGTRLTVL.

The CDR3 DNA is TGTGCCTGGAGTGCGGACTCGAACACTGAAGCTTTCTTT. Its translation: CAWSADSNTEAFF. The chain links TRBV30 to TRBJ1-1; unclear D gene. CDR1 and CDR2 from the germline V gene are GTSNPN and SVGIG (reference sequence). This CDR3 region has 13 residues. The V end lost 1 base, the J end lost 1 base, and 7 bases lay between the germline ends.

This clone showed up just a few times. The chain employs TRBV7-9 and TRBJ1-1; TRBD1 is a possible D gene (5 bases). Germline V gives CDR1 SEHNR, CDR2 FQNEAQ (reference sequence). The CDR3 is 13 amino acids. The V end was cut by 6 bases, the J end by 0 bases, with 8 bases between. CDR3 sequence (DNA): TGTGCCAGCAGTGACAGCTTGAACACTGAAGCTTTCTTT. It encodes CASSDSLNTEAFF.

This chain uses TRBV7-8 with TRBJ2-3, with 10 positions matching TRBD2. Germline values: CDR1 SGHVS, CDR2 FQNEAQ. The CDR3 length is 16 residues. Trimming took 3 bases from V and 6 from J; bases not matched to a gene: 9. The CDR3 region is CASSFVTSGTHDTQYF. CDR3 sequence (DNA): TGTGCCAGCAGCTTTGTCACTAGCGGGACCCACGATACGCAGTATTTT. Looking up the rest from reference TRBV7-8 and TRBJ2-3 gives the full variable domain: GAGVSQSPRYKVAKRGQDVALRCDPISGHVSLFWYQQALGQGPEFLTYFQNEAQLDKSGLPSDRFFAERPEGSVSTLKIQRTQQEDSAVYLCASSFVTSGTHDTQYFGPGTRLTVL.

The genes are TRBV7-3 and TRBJ1-2; TRBD1 is a possible D gene (5 bases). The CDR3 length is 16 residues. Germline CDR1 reads SGHTA; CDR2 reads FQGTGA. V shed 2 bases and J shed 7 bases, with 20 bases lying between them. The CDR3 sequence: CASSLDNPRGASGYTF. The CDR3 bases are TGTGCCAGCAGCTTAGACAACCCTAGGGGCGCGTCTGGCTACACCTTC.

The chain recombines TRBV5-6 with TRBJ2-7; D possibly matches TRBD1 or TRBD2 (5 bases each). Trimming took 5 bases from V and 6 from J, leaving 21 bases between them. In germline, CDR1 is SGHDT, CDR2 YYEEEE. The CDR3 spans 15 residues. The CDR3 bases are TGTGCCAGCAGGGTTCGGGGCAGGGAGTACGGCGAGCAGTACTTC. It translates to CASRVRGREYGEQYF.

The chain links TRBV2 to TRBJ2-1; TRBD2 aligns across 7 bases. V lost 3 bases and J lost 9; bases outside the gene matches: 5. The CDR3 is 13 residues long. Looked up from germline, CDR1 is SNHLY and CDR2 is FYNNEI. The CDR3 is CASSDERDGEQFF. In DNA form, the CDR3 reads TGTGCCAGCAGTGATGAGCGGGATGGTGAGCAGTTCTTC.

The rearrangement links TRBV15 to TRBJ2-7; the D call may be TRBD1 or TRBD2 (5 bases each). V lost 0 bases to trimming and J lost 5 bases, with 14 bases between them. This CDR3 is built from 15 residues. From germline, CDR1 is LNHNV and CDR2 YYDKDF (reference sequence). The DNA of the CDR3 is TGTGCCACCAGCAGAGATCGGGGAGTCAGGGACGAGCAGTACTTC. Translation gives CATSRDRGVRDEQYF.

The genes are TRBV5-4 and TRBJ2-3; 7 bases align to TRBD1. The CDR3 covers 15 residues. The germline V gene encodes CDR1 SGHNT and CDR2 YYREEE (reference sequence). The trim removed 4 bases at V and 2 bases at J, leaving 7 bases unmatched. CDR3 in DNA: TGTGCCAGCAGCCAAACAGGGGACCCCACAGATACGCAGTATTTT. Its protein is CASSQTGDPTDTQYF.

The chain couples TRBV6-5 to TRBJ2-5; no definite D call. CDR1 MNHEY and CDR2 SVGAGI come from the germline V gene. CDR3 length equals 16 residues. The ends were cut back, 0 bases at V and 2 bases at J, with 13 bases in the middle. The CDR3 region has the DNA TGTGCCAGCAGTTACTCGCGCCGGGCCGCACAAGAGACCCAGTACTTC. This encodes CASSYSRRAAQETQYF.

The rearrangement links TRBV7-9 to TRBJ2-1, with 10 bases that match TRBD2. V shed 5 bases and J 0 bases; nucleotides not matched to a gene: 10. Looked up from germline, CDR1 is SEHNR and CDR2 is FQNEAQ (reference sequence). CDR3 length: 18 residues. The CDR3 nucleotides are TGTGCCAGCAGCCGTCGAGTTAGCGGGAGGAGCTCCTACAATGAGCAGTTCTTC. Its protein product is CASSRRVSGRSSYNEQFF.

The rearrangement joins TRBV5-1 to TRBJ2-7; tentative D call: TRBD1 (6 bases). Trimming cost V 0 bases and J 9 bases, with 22 bases left between them. The CDR3 extends over 16 amino acids. Germline V gene sequence: CDR1 SGHRS, CDR2 YFSETQ. The CDR3 protein is CASSLALGATKIGQYF. In DNA, the CDR3 is TGCGCCAGCAGCTTGGCCTTGGGGGCGACAAAAATCGGGCAGTACTTC.

This clone was seen ten or more times. The genes are TRBV7-7 and TRBJ2-7; the match to TRBD1 covers 8 bases. This CDR3 spans 15 amino acids. V was clipped by 0 bases and J by 4 bases; unmatched bases: 5. In germline, CDR1 is SSHAT, CDR2 FNYEAQ (reference sequence). The CDR3 spells CASSLALGQGYEQYF. CDR3 nucleotides: TGTGCCAGCAGCTTAGCTCTAGGACAGGGTTACGAGCAGTACTTC.

This clone was seen once. This sequence joins TRBV11-2 and TRBJ2-2; no definite D call. Germline assignment: CDR1 SGHAT and CDR2 FQNNGV. The CDR3 extends over 13 amino acids. The V end was cut by 2 bases, the J end by 6 bases, with 7 bases between. The CDR3 region is CASSLHRAGELFF. The DNA of the CDR3 is TGTGCCAGCAGCTTACATCGGGCCGGGGAGCTGTTTTTT. Variable domain in full (rest from reference TRBV11-2 and TRBJ2-2): EAGVAQSPRYKIIEKRQSVAFWCNPISGHATLYWYQQILGQGPKLLIQFQNNGVVDDSQLPKDRFSAERLKGVDSTLKIQPAKLEDSAVYLCASSLHRAGELFFGEGSRLTVL.

The chain is built from TRBV18 and TRBJ2-7; 9 bases map to TRBD1. Germline V CDR1 and CDR2: KGHSH, LQKENI. There are 13 residues in the CDR3. V lost 5 bases, J lost 4 bases, and 3 bases stayed unmatched. The CDR3 DNA reads TGTGCCAGCTCAGCGACAGGGGGTTACGAGCAGTACTTC. It yields the protein CASSATGGYEQYF.

The V and J genes are TRBV14 and TRBJ2-1; the match to TRBD1 covers 7 bases. Trimming at V came to 11 bases and at J to 7 bases, leaving 17 bases not matched to a gene. Per the germline V gene, CDR1 is SGHDN and CDR2 is FVKESK. The CDR3 runs to 15 residues. The chain's CDR3 is CASSLSGTAWNEQFF. As DNA, the CDR3 is TGTGCCTCCTCCTTGTCCGGGACAGCTTGGAATGAGCAGTTCTTC.

V is TRBV5-5 and J is TRBJ2-7; tentatively, D is TRBD2 (6 bases). Germline V lookup: CDR1 SGHKS, CDR2 YYEKEE (reference sequence). The ends were cut back, 1 base at V and 7 bases at J, with 18 bases in the middle. The CDR3 contains 15 residues. CDR3 amino acids: CASSLSGTVKIEQYF. CDR3 DNA: TGTGCCAGCAGCTTGTCGGGGACTGTTAAAATAGAGCAGTACTTC.

This clone is a singleton in its sample. CDR3 sequence reads: CATSQEETQYF. CDR3 coding DNA: TGTGCCACCAGCCAAGAAGAGACCCAGTACTTC. The chain uses TRBV15 and TRBJ2-5; no clear D. V was trimmed by 5 bases and J by 3 bases, leaving 4 bases between them. Germline CDR1 LNHNV, CDR2 YYDKDF (reference sequence). The CDR3 runs 11 residues.

The rearrangement joins TRBV2 to TRBJ2-5; possible D gene TRBD2, 5 bases. This CDR3 comprises 13 residues. CDR1 is SNHLY and CDR2 is FYNNEI in the germline V gene. V gave up 5 bases and J gave up 5 bases, with 12 bases separating them. The CDR3 sequence: CASSQEAGETQYF. In nucleotides, the CDR3 is TGTGCCAGCAGTCAGGAGGCGGGTGAGACCCAGTACTTC.

V usage is TRBV5-4 and J usage is TRBJ2-1, with D tentatively TRBD1 or TRBD2 (5 bases each). The CDR3 spans 13 residues. V was shortened by 4 bases and J by 10 bases, with 15 bases between the two germline ends. In germline, CDR1 is SGHNT, CDR2 YYREEE (reference sequence). CDR3 coding DNA: TGTGCCAGCAGCAAAGGGACCTCACGGGAGCAGTTCTTC. It encodes CASSKGTSREQFF.

This clone occurred once. V gene TRBV6-5 combines with J gene TRBJ1-5; D gene ambiguous. The ends were cut back, 6 bases at V and 0 bases at J, with 12 bases in the middle. The CDR3 is 15 residues long. Germline assignment: CDR1 MNHEY and CDR2 SVGAGI. The CDR3 here is CASSPSRGSNQPQHF. Here the CDR3 DNA reads TGTGCCAGCAGCCCCTCCCGGGGTAGCAATCAGCCCCAGCATTTT.

The V gene is TRBV4-2, the J gene TRBJ2-2, with D possibly TRBD2 on 5 matching bases. The V gene's germline CDR1 is LGHNA and CDR2 YNFKEQ. The CDR3 is 17 residues long. V lost 4 bases to trimming and J lost 6 bases, with 21 bases between them. Written as DNA, the CDR3 is TGTGCCAGCAGCCGCGTCCTAGCCTCCCGGTCCGCCGGGGAGCTGTTTTTT. Amino acid sequence: CASSRVLASRSAGELFF.

The chain joins TRBV11-3 to TRBJ2-2; tentatively, D is TRBD1 (6 bases). Germline values: CDR1 SGHNT, CDR2 YENEEA. Between the trimmed V and J ends, which lost 2 bases and 0 bases, there was a span of 10 bases. The CDR3 is 16 residues long. Here the CDR3 reads CASSLRGGTNTGELFF. CDR3 nucleotides: TGTGCCAGCAGCTTACGAGGGGGAACGAACACCGGGGAGCTGTTTTTT.

The J gene is TRBJ2-2, the V gene TRBV23-1; D possibly corresponds to TRBD2 (5 bases). TRBV23-1 is noted as an ORF with a role that remains uncertain. The length of the CDR3 is 17 residues. The V end lost 4 bases, the J end lost 3 bases, and 18 bases lay between the germline ends. CDR3 residues: CASSPPNTFGDTGELFF. In nucleotides, the CDR3 is TGCGCCAGCAGTCCCCCAAACACCTTCGGGGACACCGGGGAGCTGTTTTTT.

The chain employs TRBV5-1 and TRBJ2-1, with D perhaps assigned TRBD1 or TRBD2 (5 bases each). This CDR3 is 15 amino acids long. Trimming removed 4 bases at V and 4 bases at J, with 15 bases between. Per the germline V gene, CDR1 is SGHRS and CDR2 is YFSETQ. CDR3 DNA sequence: TGCGCCAGCAGCCAGGGACCGTCGGGGTACAATGAGCAGTTCTTC. Protein: CASSQGPSGYNEQFF.

The genes are TRBV5-1 and TRBJ2-6; TRBD1 agrees at 10 bases. Germline CDR1 SGHRS, CDR2 YFSETQ. V lost 4 bases to trimming and J lost 0 bases; unmatched junction nucleotides: 10. This CDR3 contains 19 residues. The CDR3 spells CASSITGTGAYSGANVLTF. CDR3 nucleotides: TGCGCCAGCAGCATAACCGGGACAGGGGCCTACTCTGGGGCCAACGTCCTGACTTTC.

This chain links TRBV10-3 with TRBJ2-7; TRBD2 might be the D (7 bases). The CDR3 is made up of 18 amino acids. Deletions cut 0 bases from V and 4 bases from J, with 22 bases between. Germline V CDR1 and CDR2: ENHRY, SYGVKD. The chain's CDR3 is CAISESGAASGPRYEQYF. The CDR3 DNA is TGTGCCATCAGTGAGTCGGGGGCGGCTAGCGGTCCCCGATACGAGCAGTACTTC.